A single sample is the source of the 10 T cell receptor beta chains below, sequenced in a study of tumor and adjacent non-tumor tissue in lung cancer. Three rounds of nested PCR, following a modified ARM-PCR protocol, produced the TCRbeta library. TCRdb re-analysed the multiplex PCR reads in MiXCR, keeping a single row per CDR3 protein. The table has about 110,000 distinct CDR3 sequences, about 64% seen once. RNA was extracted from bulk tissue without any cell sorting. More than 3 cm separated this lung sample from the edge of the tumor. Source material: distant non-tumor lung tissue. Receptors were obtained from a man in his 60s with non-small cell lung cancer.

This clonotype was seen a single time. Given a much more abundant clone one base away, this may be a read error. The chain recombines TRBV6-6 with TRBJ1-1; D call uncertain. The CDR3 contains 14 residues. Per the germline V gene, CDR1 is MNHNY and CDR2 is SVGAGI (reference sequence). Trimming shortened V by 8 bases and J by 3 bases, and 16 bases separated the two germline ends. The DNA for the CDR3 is TGTGCCAGCCGCCCAACTGTGAAAGACACTGAAGCTTTCTTT. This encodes CASRPTVKDTEAFF.

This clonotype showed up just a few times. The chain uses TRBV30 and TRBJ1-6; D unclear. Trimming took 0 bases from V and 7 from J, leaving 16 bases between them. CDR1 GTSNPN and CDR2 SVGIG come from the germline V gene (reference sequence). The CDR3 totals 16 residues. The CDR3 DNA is TGTGCCTGGAGTGTAAGCAGGACGGTTTGGAATTCACCCCTCCACTTT. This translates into CAWSVSRTVWNSPLHF. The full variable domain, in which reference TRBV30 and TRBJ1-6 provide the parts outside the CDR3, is SQTIHQWPATLVQPVGSPLSLECTVEGTSNPNLYWYRQAAGRGLQLLFYSVGIGQISSEVPQNLSASRPQDRQFILSSKKLLLSDSGFYLCAWSVSRTVWNSPLHFGNGTRLTVT.

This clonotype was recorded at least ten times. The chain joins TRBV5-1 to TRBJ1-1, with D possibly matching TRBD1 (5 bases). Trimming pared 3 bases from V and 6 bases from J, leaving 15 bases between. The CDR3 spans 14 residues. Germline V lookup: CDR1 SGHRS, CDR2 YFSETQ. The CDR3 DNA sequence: TGCGCCAGCAGCTCCGGTTGGGGGTCACCTGAAGCTTTCTTT. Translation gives CASSSGWGSPEAFF.

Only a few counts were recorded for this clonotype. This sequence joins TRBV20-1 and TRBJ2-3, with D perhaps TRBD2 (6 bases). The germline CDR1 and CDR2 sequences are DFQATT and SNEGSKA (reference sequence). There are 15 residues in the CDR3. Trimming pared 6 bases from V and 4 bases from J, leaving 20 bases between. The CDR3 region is CSATHMTSFSDTQYF. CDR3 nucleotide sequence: TGCAGTGCCACTCATATGACTAGTTTTTCAGATACGCAGTATTTT.

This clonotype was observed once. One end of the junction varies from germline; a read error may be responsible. CDR3 nucleotides: TGTGTCAGCAGTCCATCAGGGACCACTCAACGGGAGCAGTTCTTC. This encodes CVSSPSGTTQREQFF. The chain links TRBV12-3 or TRBV12-4 to TRBJ2-1, with D perhaps given as TRBD1 or TRBD2 (5 bases each). There are 15 residues in the CDR3.

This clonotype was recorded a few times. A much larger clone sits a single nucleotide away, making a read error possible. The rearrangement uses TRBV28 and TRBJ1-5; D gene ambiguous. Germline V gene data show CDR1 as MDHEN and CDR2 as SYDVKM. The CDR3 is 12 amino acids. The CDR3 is CACSFSGQPQHF. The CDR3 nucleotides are TGTGCCTGCAGTTTTTCGGGACAGCCCCAGCATTTT. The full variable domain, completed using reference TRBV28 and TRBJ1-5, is DVKVTQSSRYLVKRTGEKVFLECVQDMDHENMFWYRQDPGLGLRLIYFSYDVKMKEKGDIPEGYSVSREKKERFSLILESASTNQTSMYLCACSFSGQPQHFGDGTRLSIL.

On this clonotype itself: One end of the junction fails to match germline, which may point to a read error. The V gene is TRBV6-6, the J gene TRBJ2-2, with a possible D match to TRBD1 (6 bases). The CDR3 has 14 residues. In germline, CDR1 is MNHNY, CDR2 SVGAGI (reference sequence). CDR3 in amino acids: CTTLNREYTGELFF. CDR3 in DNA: TGTACCACCCTCAACAGGGAGTACACTGGGGAGCTGTTTTTT.

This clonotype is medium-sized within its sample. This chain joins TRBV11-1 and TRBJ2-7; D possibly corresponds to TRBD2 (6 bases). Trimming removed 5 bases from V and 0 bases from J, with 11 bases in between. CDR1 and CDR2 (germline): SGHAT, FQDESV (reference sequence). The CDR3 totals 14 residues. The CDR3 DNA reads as TGTGCCAGCAGCCCAGGAGGGATCTCCTACGAGCAGTACTTC. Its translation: CASSPGGISYEQYF.

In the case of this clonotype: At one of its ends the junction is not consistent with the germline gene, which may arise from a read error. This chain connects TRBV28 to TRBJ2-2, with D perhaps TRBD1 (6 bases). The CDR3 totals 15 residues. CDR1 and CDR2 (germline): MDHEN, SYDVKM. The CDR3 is CVSSSRDTNTGELFF. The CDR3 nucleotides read TGTGTCAGCAGTTCCCGGGACACAAACACCGGGGAGCTGTTTTTT.

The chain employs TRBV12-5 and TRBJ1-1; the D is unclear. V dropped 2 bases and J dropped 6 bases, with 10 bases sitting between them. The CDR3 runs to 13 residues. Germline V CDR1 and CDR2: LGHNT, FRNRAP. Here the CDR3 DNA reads TGTGCTAGTGGTTTGCTGAATGGGGCTGAAGCTTTCTTT. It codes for CASGLLNGAEAFF.